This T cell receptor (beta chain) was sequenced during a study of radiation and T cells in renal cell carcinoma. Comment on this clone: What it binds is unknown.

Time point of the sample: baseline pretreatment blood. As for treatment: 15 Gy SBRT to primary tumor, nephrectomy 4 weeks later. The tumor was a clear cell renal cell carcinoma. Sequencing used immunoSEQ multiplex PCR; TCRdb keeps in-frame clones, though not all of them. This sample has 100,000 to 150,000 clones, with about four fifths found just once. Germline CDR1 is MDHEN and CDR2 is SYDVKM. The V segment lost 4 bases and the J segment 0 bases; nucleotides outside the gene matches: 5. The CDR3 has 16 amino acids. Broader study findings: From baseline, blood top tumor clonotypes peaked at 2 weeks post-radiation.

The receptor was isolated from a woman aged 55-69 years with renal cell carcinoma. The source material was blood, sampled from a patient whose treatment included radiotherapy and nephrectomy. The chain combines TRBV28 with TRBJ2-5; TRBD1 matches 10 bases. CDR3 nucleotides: TGTGCCAGCAGTTCTCCGGGACAGGGGTACCAAGAGACCCAGTACTTC. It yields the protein CASSSPGQGYQETQYF.